This passage covers 21 T cell receptor beta chains from one sample sequenced in a study of blood T cell repertoires in COVID-19. The protocol was immunoSEQ multiplex PCR, while the TCRdb copy is restricted to in-frame clones and leaves out a portion. The sample includes some 270,000 clones, around 90% seen only once; the top ten take around 3%. Sequenced material: PBMCs or T cells enriched from blood (not recorded which). The receptors here all came from a woman aged 40 to 49 who had been exposed to COVID-19.

J is TRBJ1-1 and V is TRBV7-9, with D possibly TRBD1 on 6 matching bases. V was pared by 7 bases and J by 0 bases, with 24 bases between. The germline V gene encodes CDR1 SEHNR and CDR2 FQNEAQ (reference sequence). This CDR3 contains 18 residues. As DNA, the CDR3 is TGTGCCAGCACCCTCTCCAGAGGGGGGGCGGTTATGAACACTGAAGCTTTCTTT. Translation: CASTLSRGGAVMNTEAFF.

About this clone itself: The junction and the germline gene differ at one end; a read error may be behind it. Different DNA sequences within this sample yield the same CDR3. The chain couples TRBV5-1 to TRBJ2-1; D call uncertain. Germline CDR1 reads SGHRS; CDR2 reads YFSETQ. There are 14 residues in the CDR3. The CDR3 region has the DNA TGCGCCAGCAGCTTGGATAGCCCTTACAATGAACAGTTCTTC. It encodes CASSLDSPYNEQFF.

This clone has only one observation. CDR3 DNA sequence: TGCAGCGTTGAGTCGGGTGTCGAGCAGTACTTC. Its protein product is CSVESGVEQYF. The V and J genes are TRBV29-1 and TRBJ2-7; D is unclear. Trimming left V 3 bases short and J 6 bases short, with 9 bases between. CDR3 length: 11 residues. Germline V gives CDR1 SQVTM, CDR2 ANQGSEA.

The gene calls are TRBV4-2 and TRBJ1-2, with 11 bases identical to TRBD1. Germline V CDR1 and CDR2: LGHNA, YNFKEQ. The V segment lost 0 bases and the J segment 7 bases; nucleotides outside the gene matches: 10. CDR3 length: 17 amino acids. CDR3 loop: CASSQDFPGQGASGYTF. The CDR3 DNA sequence: TGTGCCAGCAGCCAAGATTTTCCAGGACAGGGGGCTAGTGGCTACACCTTC.

The genes are TRBV7-6 and TRBJ1-3; TRBD1 matches 9 bases. Germline-derived CDR1 and CDR2 are SGHVS and FNYEAQ. This CDR3 has 18 amino acids. Unmatched junction bases numbered 12, after V lost 5 bases and J lost 1 base. The CDR3 is CASSPTTGGILSGNTIYF. CDR3 DNA sequence: TGTGCCAGCAGCCCGACAACAGGGGGCATTTTATCTGGAAACACCATATATTTT. The full variable domain, its missing parts supplied by reference TRBV7-6 and TRBJ1-3, is GAGVSQSPRYKVTKRGQDVALRCDPISGHVSLYWYRQALGQGPEFLTYFNYEAQQDKSGLPNDRFSAERPEGSISTLTIQRTEQRDSAMYRCASSPTTGGILSGNTIYFGEGSWLTVV.

The V call is TRBV5-1, the J call TRBJ2-6, with TRBD1 matching 9 bases. The germline V gene has CDR1 SGHRS and CDR2 YFSETQ. The CDR3 length is 15 residues. The V segment lost 4 bases and the J segment 1 base; nucleotides outside the gene matches: 0. CDR3 nucleotides: TGCGCCAGCAGCGGGACAGGGTCTGGGGCCAACGTCCTGACTTTC. It specifies CASSGTGSGANVLTF.

The rearrangement joins TRBV3-1 (or the pseudogene TRBV3-2) to TRBJ1-4, with unresolved D. The ends were cut back, 1 base at V and 8 bases at J, with 17 bases in the middle. The germline V gene encodes CDR1 LGHDT and CDR2 YNNKEL (reference sequence). The CDR3 loop spans 16 amino acids. The CDR3 loop is CASSQGLAAIGEKLFF. CDR3 in DNA: TGTGCCAGCAGCCAAGGGTTAGCGGCCATTGGGGAAAAACTGTTTTTT.

This clone was detected only once. The rearrangement uses TRBV27 and TRBJ2-3; 9 bases are shared with TRBD2. The trim removed 5 bases at V and 3 bases at J, leaving 12 bases unmatched. Germline CDR1 is MNHEY and CDR2 is SMNVEV (reference sequence). This CDR3 has 17 residues. The CDR3 sequence: CASSQIAGAVGTDTQYF. Here the CDR3 DNA reads TGTGCCAGCAGTCAAATAGCGGGAGCCGTGGGGACAGATACGCAGTATTTT.

The count of this clone is one. This rearrangement joins TRBV10-3 to TRBJ2-7; 12 nucleotides agree with TRBD1. CDR3 length: 14 residues. Germline V gives CDR1 ENHRY, CDR2 SYGVKD. Trimming cost V 6 bases and J 7 bases; bases outside gene matches: 7. The CDR3 is CAISQGQGAGEQYF. Here the CDR3 DNA reads TGTGCCATCAGCCAGGGACAGGGGGCAGGGGAGCAGTACTTC.

CDR3 region: CASIKEYGYTF. In DNA form, the CDR3 reads TGTGCCAGCATAAAGGAGTATGGCTACACCTTC. The chain couples TRBV6-5 to TRBJ1-2; D is uncertain. The CDR3 has 11 amino acids. The germline gives CDR1 MNHEY, CDR2 SVGAGI. The V and J ends lost 7 bases and 5 bases respectively, with 8 bases between them.

The rearrangement joins TRBV7-2 to TRBJ1-5, with 8 bases identical to TRBD1. This CDR3 has 16 amino acids. Germline V CDR1 and CDR2: SGHTA, FQGNSA. Losses at the gene ends were 5 bases for V and 4 bases for J; bases not matched to a gene: 10. CDR3 sequence: CASSPTGTGANQPQHF. CDR3 coding DNA: TGTGCCAGCAGCCCGACCGGGACAGGAGCAAATCAGCCCCAGCATTTT.

V and J are TRBV19 and TRBJ1-2, with 9 positions matching TRBD1. V shed 9 bases and J 4 bases; nucleotides not matched to a gene: 12. The CDR3 totals 15 residues. Germline CDR1 LNHDA, CDR2 SQIVND (reference sequence). This CDR3 reads CASALGTGLIYGYTF. For the CDR3, the DNA is TGTGCCAGCGCTTTAGGGACAGGGCTTATCTATGGCTACACCTTC.

The rearrangement links TRBV7-9 to TRBJ2-3; D remains ambiguous. CDR3 size: 13 residues. V was clipped by 5 bases and J by 9 bases, with 15 bases between them. The germline CDR1 and CDR2 sequences are SEHNR and FQNEAQ (reference sequence). CDR3 nucleotide sequence: TGTGCCAGCAGCCTCCTGTTAGCCGGAACGCAGTATTTT. Protein: CASSLLLAGTQYF.

V is TRBV29-1 and J is TRBJ2-1, with D hard to call. Per germline, CDR1 SQVTM and CDR2 ANQGSEA. V was pared by 4 bases and J by 4 bases, with 11 bases between. The CDR3 runs to 13 residues. The CDR3 here is CSVVEQLYNEQFF. The DNA for the CDR3 is TGCAGCGTTGTAGAACAGCTTTACAATGAGCAGTTCTTC.

Regarding this clone: A junction boundary mismatches the germline segment, possibly from a read error. J is TRBJ2-3 and V is TRBV5-1; D gene uncertain. Germline assignment: CDR1 SGHRS and CDR2 YFSETQ. The CDR3 contains 14 residues. CDR3: CASTPQAGTDTQYF. DNA of the CDR3: TGTGCCAGCACCCCCCAGGCAGGAACAGATACGCAGTATTTT.

The gene calls are TRBV3-1 (or the pseudogene TRBV3-2) and TRBJ2-3; maybe TRBD2 (5 bases). CDR1 LGHDT and CDR2 YNNKEL come from the germline V gene (reference sequence). CDR3 length: 11 amino acids. Trimming shortened V by 6 bases and J by 5 bases, and 6 bases separated the two germline ends. CDR3 protein: CASRGVDTQYF. CDR3 sequence (DNA): TGTGCCAGCAGGGGAGTAGATACGCAGTATTTT.

The rearrangement links TRBV12-3 or TRBV12-4 to TRBJ1-1; no reliable D call. The CDR3 runs 12 residues. Deletions cut 5 bases from V and 5 bases from J, with 9 bases between. The CDR3 DNA sequence: TGTGCCAGCAGTCGTGCGGGGACTGAAGCTTTCTTT. It yields the protein CASSRAGTEAFF.

J is TRBJ1-2 and V is TRBV12-5; 9 bases line up with TRBD1. The germline CDR1 and CDR2 sequences are LGHNT and FRNRAP. The length of the CDR3 is 16 residues. Trimming at V came to 2 bases and at J to 6 bases, leaving 10 bases not matched to a gene. CDR3 loop: CASGLPPDRGLNGYTF. DNA of the CDR3: TGTGCTAGTGGTTTGCCCCCGGACAGGGGCCTAAATGGCTACACCTTC. Full variable domain (missing parts from reference TRBV12-5 and TRBJ1-2): DARVTQTPRHKVTEMGQEVTMRCQPILGHNTVFWYRQTMMQGLELLAYFRNRAPLDDSGMPKDRFSAEMPDATLATLKIQPSEPRDSAVYFCASGLPPDRGLNGYTFGSGTRLTVV.

This clone was seen just once. The V and J genes are TRBV3-1 (or the pseudogene TRBV3-2) and TRBJ2-5; 8 bases match TRBD1. The CDR3 has 15 amino acids. The ends lost 4 bases at V and 5 bases at J; junction bases unmatched: 9. Germline V gene sequence: CDR1 LGHDT, CDR2 YNNKEL (reference sequence). The CDR3 DNA reads TGTGCCAGCAGCCTCCGGACAGGGAACTCGGAGACCCAGTACTTC. Protein product: CASSLRTGNSETQYF.

The chain uses TRBV9 and TRBJ2-2; the match to TRBD2 covers 10 bases. The CDR3 consists of 19 residues. The junction had 16 bases not matched to a gene; V was cut back by 2 bases and J by 6 bases. The germline CDR1 and CDR2 sequences are SGDLS and YYNGEE. The CDR3 protein is CASSVVGSSGSPPPGELFF. The CDR3 DNA reads TGTGCCAGCAGCGTCGTTGGATCTAGCGGGAGTCCCCCCCCCGGGGAGCTGTTTTTT. Supplemented by reference TRBV9 and TRBJ2-2, the full variable domain reads DSGVTQTPKHLITATGQRVTLRCSPRSGDLSVYWYQQSLDQGLQFLIQYYNGEERAKGNILERFSAQQFPDLHSELNLSSLELGDSALYFCASSVVGSSGSPPPGELFFGEGSRLTVL.

The gene calls are TRBV19 and TRBJ1-1, with D hard to call. V gave up 7 bases and J gave up 1 base, with 19 bases separating them. CDR3 size: 16 residues. The germline gives CDR1 LNHDA, CDR2 SQIVND (reference sequence). As DNA, the CDR3 is TGTGCCAGTAATTTCGTTTGGAGGGCCGGGAACACTGAAGCTTTCTTT. As protein: CASNFVWRAGNTEAFF.